The entry below gives a single TCR beta chain sequence along with its context. The data originate from a study of blood T cell repertoires in COVID-19. On the study more broadly: Acute and convalescent COVID-19 specimens originated in the United States, Italy and Spain. The analysed material was cDNA or gDNA that came from T cells, B-cell-depleted T cells, or PBMCs.

How the authors handled the data: By means of reference gene primer amplification, nucleated cell counts were estimated. Sequenced by immunoSEQ multiplex PCR; TCRdb stores in-frame clones only, minus some. That table furnishes V, J and clone size, whereas the DNA furnished D and trimming. The repertoire includes more than 85,000 clones, about four fifths of them detected once, and around a tenth sits in the top ten. This clonotype was obtained from a woman in her 70s with acute or convalescent COVID-19. The sample was peripheral blood.

The CDR3 DNA sequence: TGTGCCAGCAGTCCGACGACGGGGGTGGGCACAGATACGCAGTATTTT. This codes for CASSPTTGVGTDTQYF. The rearrangement links TRBV27 to TRBJ2-3; the D gene is possibly TRBD2 (6 bases). Trimming cost V 5 bases and J 1 base, with 16 bases left between them. This CDR3 comprises 16 residues. The germline V gene encodes CDR1 MNHEY and CDR2 SMNVEV (reference sequence).